These 31 T cell receptor beta chains originate from one sample sequenced in a study of shared clonotypes between healthy human individuals. The naive CD8 subset, CD45RO-negative cells positively selected for CCR7, excluded terminally differentiated effector memory CD45RA+ cells. The table came from immunoSEQ multiplex PCR; TCRdb's copy has only in-frame clones and leaves some out. Of about 700,000 clones listed, roughly 94% are singletons. The sample taken for sequencing was naive CD8+ T cells sorted from blood. The receptors were gathered from a man aged 25-45 years in good health.

This clone was seen only once. This sequence joins TRBV9 and TRBJ2-3; D might be TRBD1 (5 bases). This CDR3 comprises 15 residues. Germline V lookup: CDR1 SGDLS, CDR2 YYNGEE. Trimming took off 6 bases at V and 2 bases at J, with 16 bases between the two ends. In nucleotides, the CDR3 is TGTGCCAGCACCCAGGGTGGGTCCCTCACAGATACGCAGTATTTT. It specifies CASTQGGSLTDTQYF.

The rearrangement joins TRBV7-9 to TRBJ2-1, with 9 positions matching TRBD2. V shed 1 base and J 9 bases; nucleotides not matched to a gene: 7. Per the germline V gene, CDR1 is SEHNR and CDR2 is FQNEAQ (reference sequence). This CDR3 has 15 residues. CDR3 sequence: CASSLVSGSTFEQFF. CDR3 nucleotide sequence: TGTGCCAGCAGCTTAGTTAGCGGGAGTACGTTTGAGCAGTTCTTC.

The rearrangement joins TRBV7-9 to TRBJ2-2; D is unresolved. The CDR3 sequence is 13 residues long. The germline V gene has CDR1 SEHNR and CDR2 FQNEAQ (reference sequence). V lost 2 bases and J lost 4, with 5 bases in between. The CDR3 nucleotides read TGTGCCAGCAGCTTATACGGCACCGGGGAGCTGTTTTTT. This gives the protein CASSLYGTGELFF.

This chain connects TRBV9 to TRBJ2-4, with D possibly matching TRBD1 (6 bases). V was trimmed by 2 bases and J by 8 bases, leaving 14 bases between them. This CDR3 region has 14 residues. Germline values: CDR1 SGDLS, CDR2 YYNGEE. CDR3 loop: CASSVLSTGHIQYF. CDR3 sequence (DNA): TGTGCCAGCAGCGTCCTCTCGACAGGCCACATTCAGTACTTC.

This clone appeared a single time. V gene TRBV29-1 combines with J gene TRBJ2-2; TRBD2 agrees at 8 bases. Germline trimming cut 4 bases from V and 8 bases from J; bases unmatched to any gene: 12. CDR1 is SQVTM and CDR2 is ANQGSEA in the germline V gene. The CDR3 covers 15 residues. CDR3 in DNA: TGCAGCGTTGTACAAGCGGGAGATTCCCAGGGGGAGCTGTTTTTT. Protein: CSVVQAGDSQGELFF.

The chain uses TRBV27 and TRBJ2-1; 7 bases fit TRBD2. Germline loops: CDR1 MNHEY, CDR2 SMNVEV (reference sequence). The CDR3 extends over 14 amino acids. V was clipped by 2 bases and J by 5 bases; unmatched bases: 3. The CDR3 here is CASSLLREDNEQFF. CDR3 in DNA: TGTGCCAGCAGTTTACTCCGGGAGGACAATGAGCAGTTCTTC.

This clone was observed once. V and J are TRBV30 and TRBJ2-1, with 7 nucleotides matching TRBD2. Trimming cost V 0 bases and J 2 bases; bases outside gene matches: 1. Germline values: CDR1 GTSNPN, CDR2 SVGIG (reference sequence). The length of the CDR3 is 14 residues. The CDR3 nucleotides read TGTGCCTGGAGTGTAGGACTAGCCTACAATGAGCAGTTCTTC. This translates into CAWSVGLAYNEQFF.

CDR3 coding DNA: TGCGCCAGCAGTGAGGAGATAGCGGGATCTCAAGAGACCCAGTACTTC. Amino acid sequence: CASSEEIAGSQETQYF. The V call is TRBV10-1, the J call TRBJ2-5; 8 nucleotides align to TRBD2. The CDR3 totals 16 residues. Germline CDR1 and CDR2: WNHNN and SYGVQD (reference sequence). V gave up 2 bases and J gave up 2 bases; unmatched junction bases: 7.

V is TRBV27 and J is TRBJ2-5; 11 bases are shared with TRBD1. The trim removed 10 bases at V and 8 bases at J, leaving 9 bases unmatched. The CDR3 is made up of 13 amino acids. Germline V gives CDR1 MNHEY, CDR2 SMNVEV (reference sequence). In DNA form, the CDR3 reads TGTGCCAAGGGGGGGACAGGGGGTAACACCCAGTACTTC. Translated: CAKGGTGGNTQYF.

This chain links TRBV28 with TRBJ1-2; 12 bases agree with TRBD1. The ends lost 5 bases at V and 8 bases at J; junction bases unmatched: 3. CDR1 is MDHEN and CDR2 is SYDVKM in the germline V gene. The CDR3 is made up of 13 amino acids. In DNA form, the CDR3 reads TGTGCCAGCAGTGGGACAGGGGGCGTAGGCTACACCTTC. Its translation: CASSGTGGVGYTF.

The chain recombines TRBV27 with TRBJ2-2; D not resolved. The CDR3 sequence is 15 residues long. CDR1 and CDR2 (germline): MNHEY, SMNVEV (reference sequence). V was trimmed by 1 base and J by 1 base, leaving 7 bases between them. The DNA for the CDR3 is TGTGCCAGCAGTTTATGGCGACAGAACACCGGGGAGCTGTTTTTT. Translating it yields CASSLWRQNTGELFF.

The CDR3 bases are TGTGCCAGCAGCGTAGACCCAGGACACAACACCGGGGAGCTGTTTTTT. It encodes CASSVDPGHNTGELFF. The J gene is TRBJ2-2, the V gene TRBV9; a possible D gene is TRBD1 (5 bases). V lost 0 bases, J lost 2 bases, and 11 bases lay in between. Looked up from germline, CDR1 is SGDLS and CDR2 is YYNGEE. The CDR3 is 16 residues long.

The gene calls are TRBV7-2 and TRBJ2-3, with D unclear. There are 12 residues in the CDR3. V lost 5 bases, J lost 6 bases, and 9 bases lay in between. Germline V gene sequence: CDR1 SGHTA, CDR2 FQGNSA. DNA for the CDR3: TGTGCCAGCAGCCAGCTCCCGGATACGCAGTATTTT. Its protein product is CASSQLPDTQYF.

V usage is TRBV7-8 and J usage is TRBJ2-7, with TRBD2 identical over 13 bases. V trimming: 2 bases; J trimming: 3 bases; junction bases outside the gene matches: 7. The CDR3 totals 17 residues. Germline lookup yields CDR1 SGHVS and CDR2 FQNEAQ. The CDR3 loop reads CASSLTGLAGTFYEQYF. CDR3 bases: TGTGCCAGCAGCTTAACGGGACTAGCGGGGACATTCTACGAGCAGTACTTC.

About this clone itself: The same CDR3 arises from other DNA sequences in this sample as well. V usage is TRBV7-2 and J usage is TRBJ2-7; 9 bases match TRBD1. V trimming: 3 bases; J trimming: 2 bases; junction bases outside the gene matches: 2. This CDR3 contains 14 residues. Per germline, CDR1 SGHTA and CDR2 FQGNSA. Here the CDR3 reads CASSFDRGAYEQYF. The CDR3, as DNA: TGTGCCAGCAGCTTTGACAGGGGGGCCTACGAGCAGTACTTC.

The J gene is TRBJ2-5, the V gene TRBV7-6; D not resolved. This CDR3 spans 15 amino acids. Germline V gene sequence: CDR1 SGHVS, CDR2 FNYEAQ. The V end was cut by 3 bases, the J end by 2 bases, with 13 bases between. DNA for the CDR3: TGTGCCAGCAGCTTGGGTGAAAGCTTTCAAGAGACCCAGTACTTC. This encodes CASSLGESFQETQYF.

This clone was counted a single time. The chain recombines TRBV29-1 with TRBJ1-2, with TRBD1 matching over 10 bases. Germline CDR1 SQVTM, CDR2 ANQGSEA. This CDR3 is built from 14 residues. V trimming: 4 bases; J trimming: 0 bases; junction bases outside the gene matches: 2. In DNA, the CDR3 is TGCAGCGTTGTCGGGACAGGGGCTAACTATGGCTACACCTTC. This gives the protein CSVVGTGANYGYTF.

The genes are TRBV29-1 and TRBJ2-2, with D unresolved. In germline, CDR1 is SQVTM, CDR2 ANQGSEA. Trimming cost V 6 bases and J 0 bases, with 8 bases left between them. The CDR3 runs to 13 residues. The CDR3 nucleotides are TGCAGCGTCAGAACCGCGAACACCGGGGAGCTGTTTTTT. This gives the protein CSVRTANTGELFF.

V gene TRBV10-3 combines with J gene TRBJ2-5; tentatively, D is TRBD1 or TRBD2 (5 bases each). V was clipped by 3 bases and J by 5 bases, with 13 bases between them. CDR1 ENHRY and CDR2 SYGVKD come from the germline V gene. This CDR3 region has 14 residues. DNA of the CDR3: TGTGCCATCAGTGAATCCGGGGCTGGGGAGACCCAGTACTTC. Encoded protein: CAISESGAGETQYF.

The J gene is TRBJ2-3, the V gene TRBV4-1; 11 bases match TRBD1. Looked up from germline, CDR1 is MGHRA and CDR2 is YSYEKL. The CDR3 sequence is 15 residues long. Trimming took 3 bases from V and 5 from J; bases not matched to a gene: 4. Here the CDR3 DNA reads TGCGCCAGCAGCCAGGCGGGACAGGGGGTAGATACGCAGTATTTT. Translating gives CASSQAGQGVDTQYF.

This rearrangement joins TRBV18 to TRBJ2-1, with TRBD2 as a possible D gene (6 bases). Trimming removed 5 bases from V and 8 bases from J, with 22 bases in between. CDR3 length: 16 residues. The germline V gene encodes CDR1 KGHSH and CDR2 LQKENI. CDR3 sequence reads: CASSSSAWDLDYEQFF. CDR3 nucleotide sequence: TGTGCCAGCTCATCGTCCGCCTGGGACTTGGATTATGAGCAGTTCTTC.

The chain recombines TRBV27 with TRBJ2-3; no clear D gene. The CDR3 spans 17 residues. Germline loops: CDR1 MNHEY, CDR2 SMNVEV (reference sequence). The ends were cut back, 5 bases at V and 2 bases at J, with 20 bases in the middle. The CDR3 sequence is CASSPNLMGYNTDTQYF. CDR3 bases: TGTGCCAGCAGTCCGAACTTAATGGGATACAACACAGATACGCAGTATTTT.

The V and J genes are TRBV7-2 and TRBJ2-7; D gene ambiguous. The CDR3 contains 12 residues. Germline CDR1 is SGHTA and CDR2 is FQGNSA. Trimming shortened V by 3 bases and J by 4 bases, and 7 bases separated the two germline ends. For the CDR3, the DNA is TGTGCCAGCAGCTTCGGCCATTACGAGCAGTACTTC. As protein: CASSFGHYEQYF.

The V call is TRBV7-9, the J call TRBJ2-7; TRBD2 matches at 9 bases. Per germline, CDR1 SEHNR and CDR2 FQNEAQ (reference sequence). The CDR3 runs to 16 residues. The V gene end was trimmed by 1 base and the J gene end by 1 base; junction bases not matched to a gene: 5. DNA of the CDR3: TGTGCCAGCAGCTTAGGTGCTAGCGGGAAGTCCTACGAGCAGTACTTC. This codes for CASSLGASGKSYEQYF.

V is TRBV7-9 and J is TRBJ1-1; D perhaps matches TRBD1 (6 bases). This CDR3 region has 14 residues. Per germline, CDR1 SEHNR and CDR2 FQNEAQ (reference sequence). Deletions cut 5 bases from V and 1 base from J, with 11 bases between. CDR3 nucleotide sequence: TGTGCCAGCAGCGGACGACAGGAGAACACTGAAGCTTTCTTT. Protein: CASSGRQENTEAFF.

The CDR3 sequence: CASSQVGNTGELFF. The CDR3 nucleotides read TGCGCCAGCAGCCAAGTGGGGAACACCGGGGAGCTGTTTTTT. This chain connects TRBV4-3 to TRBJ2-2; D not resolved. Trimming took 1 base from V and 1 from J, leaving 4 bases between them. This CDR3 has 14 amino acids. Germline lookup yields CDR1 LGHNA and CDR2 YSLEER.

This clone was counted a single time. The chain recombines TRBV7-2 with TRBJ2-1, with 7 bases aligning to TRBD1. CDR3 length: 15 residues. V dropped 5 bases and J dropped 4; count of bases not matched to a gene: 8. CDR1 is SGHTA and CDR2 is FQGNSA in the germline V gene. The CDR3 spells CASSTTGTLYNEQFF. The CDR3, as DNA: TGTGCCAGCAGCACGACAGGGACCCTTTACAATGAGCAGTTCTTC.

This sequence joins TRBV29-1 and TRBJ2-7; D is unclear. The CDR3 has 14 residues. CDR1 and CDR2 from the germline V gene are SQVTM and ANQGSEA. V lost 1 base, J lost 1 base, and 11 bases lay in between. The CDR3 spells CSVEGPDSSYEQYF. Here the CDR3 DNA reads TGCAGCGTTGAAGGGCCCGATTCTTCCTACGAGCAGTACTTC.

This chain connects TRBV7-2 to TRBJ2-3; no firm D call. The germline V and J ends were trimmed by 3 bases and 0 bases, with 7 bases remaining between them. CDR1 SGHTA and CDR2 FQGNSA come from the germline V gene. The CDR3 consists of 14 residues. The CDR3 nucleotides read TGTGCCAGCAGCTTCGGCGGAAGCACAGATACGCAGTATTTT. It codes for CASSFGGSTDTQYF.

The V gene is TRBV4-3, the J gene TRBJ2-7, with a tentative D call TRBD2 (7 bases). The germline CDR1 and CDR2 sequences are LGHNA and YSLEER. V gave up 1 base and J gave up 2 bases, with 21 bases separating them. This CDR3 spans 18 amino acids. The CDR3: CASSQVVGGEEITYEQYF. CDR3 bases: TGCGCCAGCAGCCAAGTAGTAGGGGGGGAGGAAATCACCTACGAGCAGTACTTC.

The V call is TRBV30, the J call TRBJ2-1, with D possibly matching TRBD2 (6 bases). The CDR3 sequence is 15 residues long. Deletions cut 3 bases from V and 5 bases from J, with 17 bases between. Germline CDR1 and CDR2: GTSNPN and SVGIG (reference sequence). The CDR3, as DNA: TGTGCCTGGAGCTTCGCGGGGAGGACGGACAATGAGCAGTTCTTC. Its translation is CAWSFAGRTDNEQFF. The full variable domain, with the rest looked up from reference TRBV30 and TRBJ2-1, is SQTIHQWPATLVQPVGSPLSLECTVEGTSNPNLYWYRQAAGRGLQLLFYSVGIGQISSEVPQNLSASRPQDRQFILSSKKLLLSDSGFYLCAWSFAGRTDNEQFFGPGTRLTVL.